The clone carrying this T cell receptor (beta chain) appeared a few times. The CDR3 sequence is 14 residues long. With 6 bases removed from V and 1 base from J, the gap between germline ends came to 10 bases. Per the germline V gene, CDR1 is MNHNS and CDR2 is SASEGT. Unique molecular identifiers were built into the TCRbeta library. TCRdb analysed the PCR reads with MiXCR anew, one entry per CDR3 protein. The sample has about 540,000 distinct CDR3 sequences, 15% to 20% seen once. The data derive from a study of T-cell reconstitution after alpha-beta-depleted transplantation in children. The sequenced sample was PBMCs from the stem cell graft donor, obtained from the stem cell graft. The sequence derives from a human donor who donated a stem cell graft to a child with acute lymphoblastic leukemia. The chain uses TRBV6-1 and TRBJ2-1; D is perhaps TRBD1 (6 bases). The CDR3 protein is CASRGDRSYNEQFF. In DNA form, the CDR3 reads TGTGCCAGCAGGGGCGACAGGTCCTACAATGAGCAGTTCTTC.